This passage covers 20 T cell receptor beta chains from one sample sequenced in a study of regulatory T cells in long-lasting Graves disease. Time point meaning: persistent/refractory GD, antithyroid drugs over 5 years with positive TRAb. PBMC RNA was the source of the TCR library. Arm-PCR of CDR3 regions and iRepertoire HTBI primers were the basis on which TCR beta libraries were built. One entry per CDR3 protein results from TCRdb running MiXCR on the multiplex PCR reads. Found here are 400,000 to 500,000 distinct CDR3 sequences, 21% of them singletons; the top ten hold approximately 14%. The specimen was peripheral blood mononuclear cells (PBMCs), collected when the disease was refractory, from a patient treated with antithyroid drugs. The receptors here all came from a female donor with Graves disease.

Regarding this clonotype: One base away lies a much larger clone, so this may be a sequencing read error. CDR3 DNA: TGTGCTAGCAGCTTGAGTCAGGGTAACGAGCAGTTCTTC. Translated, it gives CASSLSQGNEQFF. The rearrangement joins TRBV7-7 to TRBJ2-1, with D possibly matching TRBD1 (5 bases). CDR3 length equals 13 residues. Looked up from germline, CDR1 is SSHAT and CDR2 is FNYEAQ (reference sequence).

The chain uses TRBV6-5 and TRBJ2-1, with 11 nucleotides matching TRBD2. The germline V gene encodes CDR1 MNHEY and CDR2 SVGAGI. The CDR3 covers 18 residues. The J segment lost 4 bases and the V segment lost 2 bases, leaving 10 bases of the junction unmatched. CDR3 nucleotides: TGTGCCAGCAGTTACGGGACTAGCGGATTCATTAGATACAATGAGCAGTTCTTC. It specifies CASSYGTSGFIRYNEQFF.

This clonotype was recorded at least ten times. The V gene is TRBV27, the J gene TRBJ1-1; no clear D. The CDR3 consists of 15 residues. V lost 0 bases to trimming and J lost 7 bases, with 15 bases between them. Germline lookup yields CDR1 MNHEY and CDR2 SMNVEV (reference sequence). The CDR3 bases are TGTGCCAGCAGTTTATCCGGGATTGTGAAGTATGAAGCTTTCTTT. This encodes CASSLSGIVKYEAFF.

The J gene is TRBJ2-7, the V gene TRBV7-2, with a tentative D call TRBD2 (5 bases). The CDR3 consists of 15 residues. Trimming pared 3 bases from V and 4 bases from J, leaving 16 bases between. CDR1 is SGHTA, CDR2 FQGNSA, per germline. In DNA, the CDR3 is TGTGCCAGCAGCTTGCCGGGAACTGGTCCGTACGAGCAGTACTTC. This translates into CASSLPGTGPYEQYF.

Regarding this clonotype: A clone one base away is much larger, so this may be a read error. The genes are TRBV20-1 and TRBJ1-2, with 7 bases that match TRBD1. V shed 1 base, J shed 4 bases, and the junction held 3 bases outside the gene matches. Germline V gene lookup returns CDR1 DFQATT and CDR2 SNEGSKA (reference sequence). This CDR3 spans 13 amino acids. The CDR3 nucleotides read TGCAGTGCTAGAGGGACAGGTTCCTATGGCTACACCTTC. This encodes CSARGTGSYGYTF.

This rearrangement joins TRBV30 to TRBJ1-2; D is possibly TRBD1 (6 bases). The CDR3 spans 12 residues. With 0 bases removed from V and 9 bases from J, the gap between germline ends came to 11 bases. The germline V gene encodes CDR1 GTSNPN and CDR2 SVGIG (reference sequence). In DNA, the CDR3 is TGTGCCTGGAGTGTCTCGACAGGCCGCTACACCTTC. Its protein is CAWSVSTGRYTF.

In this sample, this clonotype turned up many times. The CDR3 DNA is TGTGCCACCAGCTTCGACTCGTATATGGGCTACACCTTC. Protein product: CATSFDSYMGYTF. The rearrangement links TRBV15 to TRBJ1-2; no clear D. The CDR3 covers 13 residues. CDR1 and CDR2 from the germline V gene are LNHNV and YYDKDF (reference sequence). The V gene lost 5 bases and the J gene lost 8 bases, with 15 bases spanning the gap.

This clonotype was observed at least ten times. The chain has TRBV12-3 or TRBV12-4 and TRBJ1-2; the D is unclear. The V end was cut by 5 bases, the J end by 0 bases, with 10 bases between. CDR3 length: 14 residues. The CDR3 is CASSPLRSNYGYTF. As DNA, the CDR3 is TGTGCCAGCAGTCCGCTTCGATCTAACTATGGCTACACCTTC.

As concerns this clonotype: A single base separates this from a much larger clone, so it may be a read error. The chain combines TRBV29-1 with TRBJ1-1; 9 nucleotides line up with TRBD1. CDR3 length equals 13 residues. V gave up 7 bases and J gave up 5 bases; unmatched junction bases: 8. Germline values: CDR1 SQVTM, CDR2 ANQGSEA. The CDR3 loop is CSGRRGTGTEAFF. The CDR3 DNA is TGCAGCGGAAGACGGGGGACAGGGACTGAAGCTTTCTTT.

Many counts were recorded for this clonotype. CDR3 DNA sequence: TGTGCCAGCAGCCCCGCGACACAAACGACTAGCGGGAGATGGTTTGAGACCCAGTACTTC. Translated, it gives CASSPATQTTSGRWFETQYF. This rearrangement joins TRBV27 to TRBJ2-5; TRBD2 matches 12 bases. V lost 6 bases, J lost 5 bases, and 22 bases stayed unmatched. CDR1 is MNHEY and CDR2 is SMNVEV in the germline V gene (reference sequence). The CDR3 spans 20 residues.

In the case of this clonotype: A far more abundant clone sits one base away, making this likely a read error. The J gene is TRBJ2-3, the V gene TRBV2, with 7 bases that match TRBD1. The DNA end favors TRBJ2-5, so the J call may be wrong. This CDR3 spans 15 amino acids. Germline loops: CDR1 SNHLY, CDR2 FYNNEI. CDR3 loop: CASSEPTGSTETQYF. In DNA, the CDR3 is TGTGCCAGCAGTGAACCGACAGGGAGTACAGAGACCCAGTACTTC.

This clonotype was recorded at least ten times. The chain combines TRBV14 with TRBJ2-7; 14 bases match TRBD2. Germline V CDR1 and CDR2: SGHDN, FVKESK. V shed 0 bases and J 0 bases; nucleotides not matched to a gene: 7. This CDR3 contains 19 residues. The CDR3 nucleotides are TGTGCCAGCAGCCAAGAAGGGACTAGCGGGGGATGGAGCTCCTACGAGCAGTACTTC. Translated: CASSQEGTSGGWSSYEQYF.

This clonotype was detected ten times or more. The V call is TRBV2, the J call TRBJ2-5; the D call may be TRBD1 or TRBD2 (5 bases each). Germline assignment: CDR1 SNHLY and CDR2 FYNNEI. The CDR3 length is 15 residues. V was pared by 1 base and J by 4 bases, with 13 bases between. The CDR3, as DNA: TGTGCCAGCAGTGAAGAACGGGGAAGGGGAGAGACCCAGTACTTC. This encodes CASSEERGRGETQYF.

In this sample, this clonotype turned up many times. The rearrangement links TRBV19 to TRBJ1-1, with unresolved D. Germline assignment: CDR1 LNHDA and CDR2 SQIVND (reference sequence). The CDR3 extends over 16 amino acids. Trimming removed 5 bases at V and 1 base at J, with 17 bases between. The CDR3 loop is CASSPSPRAANTEAFF. CDR3 DNA: TGTGCCAGTAGTCCCTCCCCTCGGGCAGCGAACACTGAAGCTTTCTTT.

This clonotype occurred many times. V and J are TRBV14 and TRBJ2-2; D is perhaps TRBD2 (5 bases). Looked up from germline, CDR1 is SGHDN and CDR2 is FVKESK. The CDR3 is 15 residues long. V was cut by 0 bases and J by 4 bases, with 9 bases left in between. CDR3 sequence (DNA): TGTGCCAGCAGCCAAGATCAAGGGAGCACCGGGGAGCTGTTTTTT. This codes for CASSQDQGSTGELFF.

V and J are TRBV19 and TRBJ1-1, with D hard to call. This CDR3 contains 16 residues. The germline gives CDR1 LNHDA, CDR2 SQIVND (reference sequence). Trimming stripped 3 bases from V and 5 bases from J, with 19 bases between. DNA of the CDR3: TGTGCCAGTAGTATTAATGTTCTGGCGGGAGGTACTGAAGCTTTCTTT. Protein: CASSINVLAGGTEAFF. Combining the CDR3 with reference TRBV19 and TRBJ1-1 gives the whole variable domain DGGITQSPKYLFRKEGQNVTLSCEQNLNHDAMYWYRQDPGQGLRLIYYSQIVNDFQKGDIAEGYSVSREKKESFPLTVTSAQKNPTAFYLCASSINVLAGGTEAFFGQGTRLTVV.

This clonotype turned up a few times. The rearrangement links TRBV4-1 to TRBJ2-7; D unclear. There are 17 residues in the CDR3. CDR1 and CDR2 from the germline V gene are MGHRA and YSYEKL. The V end lost 3 bases, the J end lost 4 bases, and 22 bases lay between the germline ends. CDR3 residues: CASSQESWKETFYEQYF. Written as DNA, the CDR3 is TGCGCCAGCAGCCAGGAGAGTTGGAAAGAGACTTTTTACGAGCAGTACTTC.

This clonotype was counted ten times or more. The chain combines TRBV6-1 with TRBJ1-2; the D is unclear. Germline lookup yields CDR1 MNHNS and CDR2 SASEGT. The CDR3 covers 17 residues. Trimming pared 6 bases from V and 4 bases from J, leaving 24 bases between. The CDR3 region is CASRDSWTTLGLYGYTF. CDR3 DNA: TGTGCCAGCAGGGACTCCTGGACGACACTAGGGCTCTATGGCTACACCTTC.

Only a few counts were recorded for this clonotype. V is TRBV7-8 and J is TRBJ1-2, with D possibly matching TRBD1 (5 bases). The CDR3 loop spans 14 amino acids. Germline values: CDR1 SGHVS, CDR2 FQNEAQ. With 5 bases removed from V and 2 bases from J, the gap between germline ends came to 12 bases. CDR3 amino acids: CASSPWDGNYGYTF. CDR3 nucleotides: TGTGCCAGCAGCCCCTGGGACGGAAACTATGGCTACACCTTC.

Many counts were recorded for this clonotype. The J gene is TRBJ1-4, the V gene TRBV28; D gene ambiguous. This CDR3 region has 12 residues. Trimming took off 1 base at V and 8 bases at J, with 5 bases between the two ends. CDR1 MDHEN and CDR2 SYDVKM come from the germline V gene. The CDR3 sequence is CASSLSGEKLFF. CDR3 nucleotide sequence: TGTGCCAGCAGTTTATCTGGAGAAAAACTGTTTTTT.